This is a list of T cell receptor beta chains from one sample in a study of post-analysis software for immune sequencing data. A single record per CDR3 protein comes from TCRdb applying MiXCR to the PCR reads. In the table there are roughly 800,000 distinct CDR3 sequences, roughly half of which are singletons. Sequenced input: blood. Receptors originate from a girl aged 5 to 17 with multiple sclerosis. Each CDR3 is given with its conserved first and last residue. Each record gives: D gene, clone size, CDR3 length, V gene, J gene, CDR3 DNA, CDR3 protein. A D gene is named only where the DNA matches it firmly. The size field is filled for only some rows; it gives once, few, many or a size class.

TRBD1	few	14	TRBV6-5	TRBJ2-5	TGTGCCAGCAGTTACACAGGGGCCGGGGAGACCCAGTACTTC	CASSYTGAGETQYF
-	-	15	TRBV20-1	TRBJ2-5	TGCAGTGCTAGTCCCCGGGACTGGGACCAAGAGACCCAGTACTTC	CSASPRDWDQETQYF
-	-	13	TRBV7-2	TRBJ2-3	TGTGCCAGCAGCTTACAGTCTAGACATACGCAGTATTTT	CASSLQSRHTQYF
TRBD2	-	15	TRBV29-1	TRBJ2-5	TGCAGCGTTGAAGGGACTAGCGCGGACGTGGGGACCCAGTACTTC	CSVEGTSADVGTQYF
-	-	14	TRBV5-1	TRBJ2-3	TGCGCCAGCAGCTTGCGGGGGAGTGCAGATACGCAGTATTTT	CASSLRGSADTQYF
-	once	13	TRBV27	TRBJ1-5	TGTGCCAGCGGGTACGGACAGCGTCAGCCCCAGCATTTT	CASGYGQRQPQHF
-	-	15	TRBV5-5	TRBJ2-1	TGTGCCAGCAGCTTGGAGACTAGAAGGTACAATGAGCAGTTCTTC	CASSLETRRYNEQFF
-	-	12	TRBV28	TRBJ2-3	TGTGCCAGCAGTTTATGGCGAGATACGCAGTATTTT	CASSLWRDTQYF
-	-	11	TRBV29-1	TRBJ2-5	TGCAGCGTTGGTAGGAAAGAGACCCAGTACTTC	CSVGRKETQYF
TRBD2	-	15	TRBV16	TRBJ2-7	TGTGCCAGCAGCTTAGGACTAGCAAGTCCCTACGAGCAGTACTTC	CASSLGLASPYEQYF
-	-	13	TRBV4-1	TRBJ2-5	TGCGCCAGCAGCGCGGCCCATCAAGAGACCCAGTACTTC	CASSAAHQETQYF
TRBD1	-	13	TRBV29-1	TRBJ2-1	TGCAGCGGTTCAAGGGGGCACTACAATGAGCAGTTCTTC	CSGSRGHYNEQFF
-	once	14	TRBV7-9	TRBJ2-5	TGTGCCAGCAGCTTGGACATATTTCAAGAGACCCAGTACTTC	CASSLDIFQETQYF
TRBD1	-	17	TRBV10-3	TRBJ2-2	TGTGCCATCAGTGAGCGGGTTGGACAGGGGGCTGCCGGGGAGCTGTTTTTT	CAISERVGQGAAGELFF
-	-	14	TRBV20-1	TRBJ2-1	TGCAGTGCTAGGACGACAGGGACTAACACTGAGCAGTTCTTC	CSARTTGTNTEQFF
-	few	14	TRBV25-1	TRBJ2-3	TGTGCCAGCAGTGGGGTGATCCCCACAGATACGCAGTATTTT	CASSGVIPTDTQYF
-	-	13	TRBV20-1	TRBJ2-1	TGCAGTACTAGAGAGTCCATTTGGAGTGAGCAGTTCTTC	CSTRESIWSEQFF
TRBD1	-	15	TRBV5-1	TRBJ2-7	TGCGCCAGTAGCTTGGTTGGGACAGGGATGGACGAGCAGTACTTC	CASSLVGTGMDEQYF
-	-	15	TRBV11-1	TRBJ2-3	TGTGCCAGCAGCTTAGGCCAGCGGGCAGCAGATACGCAGTATTTT	CASSLGQRAADTQYF
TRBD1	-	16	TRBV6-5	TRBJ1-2	TGTGCCAGCAGTAGCCATCCTGGGACAGGGACCTATGGCTACACCTTC	CASSSHPGTGTYGYTF
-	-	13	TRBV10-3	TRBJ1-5	TGTGCCATCAGCCGACAGGCCGATCAGCCCCAGCATTTT	CAISRQADQPQHF
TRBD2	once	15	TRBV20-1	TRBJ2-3	TGCAGTGCTAGGGGACTAGCGGGAGGTGGAGATACGCAGTATTTT	CSARGLAGGGDTQYF
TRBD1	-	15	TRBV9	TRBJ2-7	TGTGCCAGCAGCGCCTCCCAGGACAGGGCCTACGAGCAGTACTTC	CASSASQDRAYEQYF
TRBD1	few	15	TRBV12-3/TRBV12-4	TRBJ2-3	TGTGCCAGCAGTTTCGGGGACAGAGGCACAGATACGCAGTATTTT	CASSFGDRGTDTQYF
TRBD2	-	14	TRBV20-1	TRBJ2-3	TGCAGTGCTGTCAGCGGGGGGCAAACAGATACGCAGTATTTT	CSAVSGGQTDTQYF
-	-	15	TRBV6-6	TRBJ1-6	TGTGCCAGCACACCTGGGGCTCCCCATAATTCACCCCTCCACTTT	CASTPGAPHNSPLHF
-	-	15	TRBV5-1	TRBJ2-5	TGCGCCAGCAGCTTTCCTACAGGGCCTCAAGAGACCCAGTACTTC	CASSFPTGPQETQYF
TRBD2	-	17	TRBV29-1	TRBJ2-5	TGCAGCGTTGCCGGGACTAGCGGGGGGCCGTCCCAAGAGACCCAGTACTTC	CSVAGTSGGPSQETQYF